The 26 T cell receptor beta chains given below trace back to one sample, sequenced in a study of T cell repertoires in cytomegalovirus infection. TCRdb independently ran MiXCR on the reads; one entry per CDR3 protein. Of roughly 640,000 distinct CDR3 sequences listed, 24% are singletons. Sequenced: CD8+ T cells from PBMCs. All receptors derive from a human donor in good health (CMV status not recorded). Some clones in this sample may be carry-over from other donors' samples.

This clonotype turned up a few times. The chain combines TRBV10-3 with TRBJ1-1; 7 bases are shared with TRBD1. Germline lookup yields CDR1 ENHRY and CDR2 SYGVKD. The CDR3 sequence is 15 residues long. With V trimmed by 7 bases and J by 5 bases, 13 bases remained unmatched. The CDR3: CAIKMIRDRTTEAFF. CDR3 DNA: TGTGCCATCAAGATGATCCGGGACAGAACAACTGAAGCTTTCTTT.

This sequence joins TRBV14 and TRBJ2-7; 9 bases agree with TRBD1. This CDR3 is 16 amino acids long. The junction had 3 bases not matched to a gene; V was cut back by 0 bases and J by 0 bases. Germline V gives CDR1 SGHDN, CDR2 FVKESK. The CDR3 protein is CASSQEDRGSSYEQYF. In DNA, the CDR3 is TGTGCCAGCAGCCAAGAAGACAGGGGGAGCTCCTACGAGCAGTACTTC.

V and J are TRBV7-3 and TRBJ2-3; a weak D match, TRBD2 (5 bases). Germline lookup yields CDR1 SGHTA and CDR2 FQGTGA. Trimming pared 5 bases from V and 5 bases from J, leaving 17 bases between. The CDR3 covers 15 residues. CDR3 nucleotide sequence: TGTGCCAGCAGCCCAGACTACTGGTCGGGAGATACGCAGTATTTT. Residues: CASSPDYWSGDTQYF.

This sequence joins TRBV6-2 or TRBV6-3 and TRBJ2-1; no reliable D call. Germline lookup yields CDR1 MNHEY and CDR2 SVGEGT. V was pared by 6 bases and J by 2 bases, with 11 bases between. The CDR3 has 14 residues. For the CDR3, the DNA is TGTGCCAGCAGGACGCACGGACCCTACAATGAGCAGTTCTTC. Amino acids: CASRTHGPYNEQFF.

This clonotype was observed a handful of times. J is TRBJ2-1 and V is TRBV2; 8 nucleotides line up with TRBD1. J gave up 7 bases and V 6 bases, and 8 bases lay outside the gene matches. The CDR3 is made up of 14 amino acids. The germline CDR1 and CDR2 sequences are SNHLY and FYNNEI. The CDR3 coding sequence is TGTGCCAGCAGGGGACAGGACCCAATTAATGAGCAGTTCTTC. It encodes CASRGQDPINEQFF.

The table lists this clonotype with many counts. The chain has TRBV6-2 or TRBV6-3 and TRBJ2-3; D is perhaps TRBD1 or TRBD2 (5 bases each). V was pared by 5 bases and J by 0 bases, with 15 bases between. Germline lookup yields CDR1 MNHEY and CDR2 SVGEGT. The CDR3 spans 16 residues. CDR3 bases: TGTGCCAGCAGTCGGGCCTTGGGGGTTAGCACAGATACGCAGTATTTT. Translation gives CASSRALGVSTDTQYF.

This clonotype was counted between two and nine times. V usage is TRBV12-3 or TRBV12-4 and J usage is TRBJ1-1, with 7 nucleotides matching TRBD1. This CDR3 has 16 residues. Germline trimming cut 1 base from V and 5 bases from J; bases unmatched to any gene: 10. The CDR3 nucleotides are TGTGCCAGCAGTTTAGGAAGGGCAGGGGGAAAGACTGAAGCTTTCTTT. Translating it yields CASSLGRAGGKTEAFF.

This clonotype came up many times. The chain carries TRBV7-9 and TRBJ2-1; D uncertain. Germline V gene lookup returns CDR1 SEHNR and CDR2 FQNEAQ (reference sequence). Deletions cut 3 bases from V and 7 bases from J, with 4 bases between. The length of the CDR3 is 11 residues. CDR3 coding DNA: TGTGCCAGCAGCTTTATGAATGAGCAGTTCTTC. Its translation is CASSFMNEQFF. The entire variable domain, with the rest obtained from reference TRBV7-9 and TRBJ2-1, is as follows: DTGVSQNPRHKITKRGQNVTFRCDPISEHNRLYWYRQTLGQGPEFLTYFQNEAQLEKSRLLSDRFSAERPKGSFSTLEIQRTEQGDSAMYLCASSFMNEQFFGPGTRLTVL.

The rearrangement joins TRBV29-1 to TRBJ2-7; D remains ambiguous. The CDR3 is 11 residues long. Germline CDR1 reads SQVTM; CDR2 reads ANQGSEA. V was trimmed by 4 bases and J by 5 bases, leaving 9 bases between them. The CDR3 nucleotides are TGCAGCGTTGGACAAGCCCACGAGCAGTACTTC. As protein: CSVGQAHEQYF.

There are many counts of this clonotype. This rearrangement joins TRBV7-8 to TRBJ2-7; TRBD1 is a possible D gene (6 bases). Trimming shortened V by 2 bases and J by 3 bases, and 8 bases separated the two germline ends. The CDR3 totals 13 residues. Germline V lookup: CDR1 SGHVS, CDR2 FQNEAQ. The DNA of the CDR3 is TGTGCCAGCAGCTTAACAGGGTTCTACGAGCAGTACTTC. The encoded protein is CASSLTGFYEQYF.

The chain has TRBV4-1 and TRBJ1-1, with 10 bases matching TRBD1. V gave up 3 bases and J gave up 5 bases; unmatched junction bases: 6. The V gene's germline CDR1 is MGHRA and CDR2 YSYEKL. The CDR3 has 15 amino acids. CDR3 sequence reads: CASSHVGTGETEAFF. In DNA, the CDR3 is TGCGCCAGCAGCCATGTCGGGACAGGGGAGACTGAAGCTTTCTTT.

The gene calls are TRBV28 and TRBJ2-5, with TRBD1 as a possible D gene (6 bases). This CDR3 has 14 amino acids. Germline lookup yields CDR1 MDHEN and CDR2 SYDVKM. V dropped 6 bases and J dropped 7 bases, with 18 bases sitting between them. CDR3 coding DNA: TGTGCCAGCAGCCCCCAGGGGTTCACGGGGACCCAGTACTTC. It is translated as CASSPQGFTGTQYF. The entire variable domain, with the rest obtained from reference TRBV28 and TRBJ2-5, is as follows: DVKVTQSSRYLVKRTGEKVFLECVQDMDHENMFWYRQDPGLGLRLIYFSYDVKMKEKGDIPEGYSVSREKKERFSLILESASTNQTSMYLCASSPQGFTGTQYFGPGTRLLVL.

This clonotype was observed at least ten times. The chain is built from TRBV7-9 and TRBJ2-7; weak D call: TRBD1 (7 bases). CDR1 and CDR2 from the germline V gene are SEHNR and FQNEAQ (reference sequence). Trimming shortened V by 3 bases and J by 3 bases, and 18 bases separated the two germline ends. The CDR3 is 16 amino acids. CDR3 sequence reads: CASSFQAGQLLYEQYF. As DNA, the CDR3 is TGTGCCAGCAGCTTCCAGGCGGGACAGCTACTCTACGAGCAGTACTTC.

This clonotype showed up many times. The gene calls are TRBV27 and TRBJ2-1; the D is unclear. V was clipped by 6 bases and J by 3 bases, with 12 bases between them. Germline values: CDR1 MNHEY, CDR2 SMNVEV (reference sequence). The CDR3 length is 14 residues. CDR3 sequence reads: CASSLRRYYNEQFF. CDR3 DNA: TGTGCCAGCAGCCTACGAAGATACTACAATGAGCAGTTCTTC.

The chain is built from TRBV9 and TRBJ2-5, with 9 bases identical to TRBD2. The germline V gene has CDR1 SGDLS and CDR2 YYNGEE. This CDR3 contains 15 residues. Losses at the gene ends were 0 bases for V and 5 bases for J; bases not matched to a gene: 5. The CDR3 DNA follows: TGTGCCAGCAGCGTAGCGGCGGGGGGGCACGAGACCCAGTACTTC. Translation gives CASSVAAGGHETQYF. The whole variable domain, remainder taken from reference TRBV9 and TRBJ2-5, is DSGVTQTPKHLITATGQRVTLRCSPRSGDLSVYWYQQSLDQGLQFLIQYYNGEERAKGNILERFSAQQFPDLHSELNLSSLELGDSALYFCASSVAAGGHETQYFGPGTRLLVL.

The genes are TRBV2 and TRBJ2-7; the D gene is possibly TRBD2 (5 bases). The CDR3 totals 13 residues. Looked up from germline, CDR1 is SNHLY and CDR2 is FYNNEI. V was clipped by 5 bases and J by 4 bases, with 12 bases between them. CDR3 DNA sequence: TGTGCCAGCAGTCACGCAGCGGCGTACGAGCAGTACTTC. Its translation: CASSHAAAYEQYF.

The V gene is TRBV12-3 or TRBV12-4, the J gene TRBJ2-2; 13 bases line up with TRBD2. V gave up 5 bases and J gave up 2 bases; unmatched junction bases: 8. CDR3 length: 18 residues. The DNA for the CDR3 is TGTGCCAGCAGTCACCATGGACTAGCGGGGGACAACACCGGGGAGCTGTTTTTT. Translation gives CASSHHGLAGDNTGELFF.

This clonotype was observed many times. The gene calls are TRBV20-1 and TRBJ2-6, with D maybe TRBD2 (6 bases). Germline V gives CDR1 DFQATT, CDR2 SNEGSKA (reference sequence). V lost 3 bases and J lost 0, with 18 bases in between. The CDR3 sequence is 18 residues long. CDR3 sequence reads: CSASAGTSSSSGANVLTF. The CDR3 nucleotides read TGCAGTGCTAGCGCCGGGACTTCATCCTCCTCTGGGGCCAACGTCCTGACTTTC.

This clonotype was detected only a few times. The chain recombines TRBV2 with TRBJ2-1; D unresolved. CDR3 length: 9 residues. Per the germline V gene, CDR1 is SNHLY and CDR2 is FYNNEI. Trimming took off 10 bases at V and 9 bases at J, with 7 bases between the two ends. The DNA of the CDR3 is TGTGCCACCAGACCTGAGCAGTTCTTC. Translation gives CATRPEQFF.

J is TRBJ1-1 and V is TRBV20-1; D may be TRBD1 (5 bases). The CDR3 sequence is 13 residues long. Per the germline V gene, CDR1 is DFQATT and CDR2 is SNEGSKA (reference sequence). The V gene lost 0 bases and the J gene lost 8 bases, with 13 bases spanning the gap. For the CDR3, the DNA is TGCAGTGCTAGAGATGTCGACAGAATCGAAGCTTTCTTT. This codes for CSARDVDRIEAFF.

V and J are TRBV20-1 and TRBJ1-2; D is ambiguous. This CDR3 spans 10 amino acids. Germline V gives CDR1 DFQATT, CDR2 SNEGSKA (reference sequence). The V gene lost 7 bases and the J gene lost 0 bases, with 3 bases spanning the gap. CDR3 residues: CSGANYGYTF. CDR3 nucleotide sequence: TGCAGTGGAGCTAACTATGGCTACACCTTC.

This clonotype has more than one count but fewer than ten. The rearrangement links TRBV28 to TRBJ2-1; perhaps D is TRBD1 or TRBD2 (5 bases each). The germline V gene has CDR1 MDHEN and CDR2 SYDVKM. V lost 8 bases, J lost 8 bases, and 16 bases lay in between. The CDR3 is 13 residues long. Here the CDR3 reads CASSRGPIDEQFF. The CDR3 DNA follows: TGTGCCAGCTCCCGGGGCCCGATCGATGAGCAGTTCTTC.

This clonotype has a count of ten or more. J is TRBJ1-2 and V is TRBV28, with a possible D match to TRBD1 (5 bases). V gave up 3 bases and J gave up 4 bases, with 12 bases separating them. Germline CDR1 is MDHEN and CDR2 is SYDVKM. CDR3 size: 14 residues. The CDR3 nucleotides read TGTGCCAGCAGTTTGGTTCGGGACCGCTATGGCTACACCTTC. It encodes CASSLVRDRYGYTF.

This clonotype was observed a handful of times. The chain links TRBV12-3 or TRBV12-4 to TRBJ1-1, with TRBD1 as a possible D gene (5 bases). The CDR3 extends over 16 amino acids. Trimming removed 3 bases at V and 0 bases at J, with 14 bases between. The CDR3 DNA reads TGTGCCAGCAGTTTTGCGACAGAGAAATTGAACACTGAAGCTTTCTTT. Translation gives CASSFATEKLNTEAFF.

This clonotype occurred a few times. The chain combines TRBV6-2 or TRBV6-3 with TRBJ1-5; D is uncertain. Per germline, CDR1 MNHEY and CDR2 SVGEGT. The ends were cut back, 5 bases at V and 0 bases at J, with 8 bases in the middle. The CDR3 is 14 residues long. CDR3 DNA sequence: TGTGCCAGCAGTCCCGTATATAGCAATCAGCCCCAGCATTTT. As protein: CASSPVYSNQPQHF.

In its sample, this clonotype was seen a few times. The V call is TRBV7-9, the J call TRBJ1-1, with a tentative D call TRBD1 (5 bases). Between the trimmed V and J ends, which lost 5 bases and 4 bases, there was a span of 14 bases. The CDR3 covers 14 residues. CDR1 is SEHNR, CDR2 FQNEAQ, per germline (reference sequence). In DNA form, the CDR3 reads TGTGCCAGCAGCCACGACAGCGGGATCACTGAAGCTTTCTTT. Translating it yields CASSHDSGITEAFF.